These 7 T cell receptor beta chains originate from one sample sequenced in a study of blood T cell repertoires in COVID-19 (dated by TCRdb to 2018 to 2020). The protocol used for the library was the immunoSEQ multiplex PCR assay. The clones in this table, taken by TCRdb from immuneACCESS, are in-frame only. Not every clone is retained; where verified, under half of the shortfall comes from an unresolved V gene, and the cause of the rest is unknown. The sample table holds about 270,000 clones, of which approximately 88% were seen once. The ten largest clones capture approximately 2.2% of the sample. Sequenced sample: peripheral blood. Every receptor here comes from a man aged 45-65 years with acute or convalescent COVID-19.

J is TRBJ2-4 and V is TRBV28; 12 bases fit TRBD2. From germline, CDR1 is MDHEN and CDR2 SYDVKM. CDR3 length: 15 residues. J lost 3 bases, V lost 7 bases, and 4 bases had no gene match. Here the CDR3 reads CASNPTSGGKNIQYF. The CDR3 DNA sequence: TGTGCCAGCAACCCGACTAGCGGGGGCAAAAACATTCAGTACTTC. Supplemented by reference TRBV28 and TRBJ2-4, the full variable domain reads DVKVTQSSRYLVKRTGEKVFLECVQDMDHENMFWYRQDPGLGLRLIYFSYDVKMKEKGDIPEGYSVSREKKERFSLILESASTNQTSMYLCASNPTSGGKNIQYFGAGTRLSVL.

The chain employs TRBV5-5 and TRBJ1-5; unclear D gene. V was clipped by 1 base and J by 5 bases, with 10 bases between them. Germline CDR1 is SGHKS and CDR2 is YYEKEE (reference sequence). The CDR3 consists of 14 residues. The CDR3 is CASSLPELDQPQHF. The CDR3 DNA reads TGTGCCAGCAGCTTGCCGGAGCTCGATCAGCCCCAGCATTTT.

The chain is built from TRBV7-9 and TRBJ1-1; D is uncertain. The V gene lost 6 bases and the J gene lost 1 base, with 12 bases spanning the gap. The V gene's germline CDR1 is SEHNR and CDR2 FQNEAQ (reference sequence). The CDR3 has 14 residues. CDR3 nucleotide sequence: TGTGCCAGCAGTCTTGTCCCAGGGAACACTGAAGCTTTCTTT. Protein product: CASSLVPGNTEAFF.

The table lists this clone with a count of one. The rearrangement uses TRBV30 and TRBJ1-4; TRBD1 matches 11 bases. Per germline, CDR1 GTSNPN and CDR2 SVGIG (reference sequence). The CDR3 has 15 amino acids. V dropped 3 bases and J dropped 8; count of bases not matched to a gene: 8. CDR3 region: CAWREGQGAWEKLFF. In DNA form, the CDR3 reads TGTGCCTGGAGGGAAGGACAGGGGGCTTGGGAAAAACTGTTTTTT.

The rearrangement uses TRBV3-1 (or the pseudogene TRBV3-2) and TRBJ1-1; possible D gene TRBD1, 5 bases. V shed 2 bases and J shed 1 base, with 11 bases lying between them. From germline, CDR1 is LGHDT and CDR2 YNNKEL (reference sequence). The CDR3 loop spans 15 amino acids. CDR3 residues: CASSQRLGGNTEAFF. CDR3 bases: TGTGCCAGCAGCCAACGTTTGGGGGGGAACACTGAAGCTTTCTTT.

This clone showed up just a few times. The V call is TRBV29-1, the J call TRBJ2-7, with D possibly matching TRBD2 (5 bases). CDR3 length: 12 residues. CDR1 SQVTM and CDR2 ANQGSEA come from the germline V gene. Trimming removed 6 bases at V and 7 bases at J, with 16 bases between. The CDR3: CSVAGSRGEQYF. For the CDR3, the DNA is TGCAGCGTCGCCGGGTCTCGAGGGGAGCAGTACTTC.

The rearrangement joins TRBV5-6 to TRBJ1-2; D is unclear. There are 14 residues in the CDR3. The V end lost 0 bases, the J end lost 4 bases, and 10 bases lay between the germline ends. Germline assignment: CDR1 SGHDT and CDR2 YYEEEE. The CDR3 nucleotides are TGTGCCAGCAGCTTGGGCCCCACGGGCTATGGCTACACCTTC. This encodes CASSLGPTGYGYTF.